This TCR beta chain is drawn from a study of blood T cell repertoires in COVID-19. Study at large: Samples of COVID-19 (acute and convalescent) were obtained from the United States, Italy and Spain. T cells, B-cell-depleted T cells, or PBMCs supplied cDNA or gDNA.

How the authors handled the data: Using reference gene primer amplification, nucleated cell counts were estimated. Clones were sequenced by immunoSEQ multiplex PCR, and TCRdb holds only the in-frame ones, with some missing. V, J and clone size reflect that table, while D and trimming were determined from the DNA. Of 30,000 to 40,000 clones in the sample, more than 80% were seen once. The CDR3 has 14 residues. With V trimmed by 3 bases and J by 5 bases, 1 base remained unmatched. The germline gives CDR1 ENHRY, CDR2 SYGVKD. What was sequenced was peripheral blood. The gene calls are TRBV10-3 and TRBJ2-1; TRBD1 matches at 10 bases. The receptor's source is a male donor with active COVID-19. The CDR3 DNA reads TGTGCCATCAGTGACGGGACAGGGGACAATGAGCAGTTCTTC. Translation gives CAISDGTGDNEQFF.